This T cell receptor (beta chain) appears in the sequencing data of a study of shared clonotypes between healthy human individuals. The data were produced by immunoSEQ multiplex PCR, yet TCRdb's version contains in-frame clones alone and is incomplete. The sample shows millions of clones, roughly nine tenths of them seen only once. This CDR3 is built from 15 residues. J was trimmed by 7 bases and V by 1 base; bases with no gene match: 7. The V gene's germline CDR1 is SGHTA and CDR2 FQGNSA. The sample comprised naive CD4+ T cells sorted from blood. Regarding subset: CD45RA+ positively selected. The J gene is TRBJ2-1, the V gene TRBV7-2; 7 nucleotides line up with TRBD2. The receptor was isolated from a man between 18 and 29 years old in good health. The CDR3 DNA is TGTGCCAGCAGCTTAGTCGCGGGAGTAATAAATGAGCAGTTCTTC. Translated, it gives CASSLVAGVINEQFF.